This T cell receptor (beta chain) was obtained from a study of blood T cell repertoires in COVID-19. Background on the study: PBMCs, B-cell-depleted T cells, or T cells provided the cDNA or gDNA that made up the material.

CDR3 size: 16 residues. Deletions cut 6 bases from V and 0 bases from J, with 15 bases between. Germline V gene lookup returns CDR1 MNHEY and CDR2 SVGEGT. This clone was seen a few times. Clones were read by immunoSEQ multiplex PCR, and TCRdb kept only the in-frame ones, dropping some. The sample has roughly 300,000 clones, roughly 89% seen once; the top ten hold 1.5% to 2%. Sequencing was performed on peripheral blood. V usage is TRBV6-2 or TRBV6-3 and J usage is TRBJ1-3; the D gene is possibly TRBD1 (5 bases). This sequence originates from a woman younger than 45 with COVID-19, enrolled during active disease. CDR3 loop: CASSPLTESSGNTIYF. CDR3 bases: TGTGCCAGCAGCCCTTTGACAGAGAGCTCTGGAAACACCATATATTTT.